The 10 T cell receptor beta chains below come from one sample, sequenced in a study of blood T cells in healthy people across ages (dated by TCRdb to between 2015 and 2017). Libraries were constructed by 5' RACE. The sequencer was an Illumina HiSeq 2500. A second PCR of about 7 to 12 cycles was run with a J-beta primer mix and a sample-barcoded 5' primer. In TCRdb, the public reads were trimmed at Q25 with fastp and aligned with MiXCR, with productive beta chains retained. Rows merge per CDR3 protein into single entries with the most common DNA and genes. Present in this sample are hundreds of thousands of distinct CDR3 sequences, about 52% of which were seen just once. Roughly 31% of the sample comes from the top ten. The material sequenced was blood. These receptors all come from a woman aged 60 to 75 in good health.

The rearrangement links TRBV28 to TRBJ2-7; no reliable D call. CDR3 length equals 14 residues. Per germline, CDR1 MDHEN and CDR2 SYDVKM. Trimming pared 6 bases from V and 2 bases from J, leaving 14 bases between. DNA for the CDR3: TGTGCCAGCAGCAGGCCGGCCATTACCTACGAGCAGTACTTC. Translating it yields CASSRPAITYEQYF.

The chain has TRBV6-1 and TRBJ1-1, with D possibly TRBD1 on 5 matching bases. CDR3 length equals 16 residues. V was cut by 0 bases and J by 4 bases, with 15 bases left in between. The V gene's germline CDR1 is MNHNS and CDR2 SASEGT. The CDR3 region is CASSEASGIRGTEAFF. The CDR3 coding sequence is TGTGCCAGCAGTGAAGCGTCAGGTATAAGGGGCACTGAAGCTTTCTTT.

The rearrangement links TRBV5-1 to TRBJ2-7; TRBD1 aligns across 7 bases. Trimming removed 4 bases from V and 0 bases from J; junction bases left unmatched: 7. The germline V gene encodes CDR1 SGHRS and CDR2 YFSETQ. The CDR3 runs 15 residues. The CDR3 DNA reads TGCGCCAGCAGCAGCAACAGGGGTGGCTCCTACGAGCAGTACTTC. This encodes CASSSNRGGSYEQYF.

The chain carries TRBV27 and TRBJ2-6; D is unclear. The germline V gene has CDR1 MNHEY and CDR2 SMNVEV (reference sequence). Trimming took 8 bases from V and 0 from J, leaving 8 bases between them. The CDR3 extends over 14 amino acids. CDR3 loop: CASFAVSGANVLTF. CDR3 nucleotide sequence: TGTGCCAGCTTTGCAGTCTCTGGGGCCAACGTCCTGACTTTC. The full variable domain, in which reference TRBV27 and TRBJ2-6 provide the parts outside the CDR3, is EAQVTQNPRYLITVTGKKLTVTCSQNMNHEYMSWYRQDPGLGLRQIYYSMNVEVTDKGDVPEGYKVSRKEKRNFPLILESPSPNQTSLYFCASFAVSGANVLTFGAGSRLTVL.

In nucleotides, the CDR3 is TGTGCCAGCTCACCTCACCTTTACGAGCAGTACTTC. Translating it yields CASSPHLYEQYF. This chain connects TRBV18 to TRBJ2-7, with unresolved D. This CDR3 is built from 12 residues. V was clipped by 3 bases and J by 4 bases, with 7 bases between them. The germline CDR1 and CDR2 sequences are KGHSH and LQKENI.

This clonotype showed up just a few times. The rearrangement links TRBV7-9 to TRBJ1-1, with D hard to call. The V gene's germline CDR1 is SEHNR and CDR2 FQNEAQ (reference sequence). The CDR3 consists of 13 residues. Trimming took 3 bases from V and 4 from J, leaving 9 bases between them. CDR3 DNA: TGTGCCAGCAGCTTCCAGACGGGCACTGAAGCTTTCTTT. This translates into CASSFQTGTEAFF.

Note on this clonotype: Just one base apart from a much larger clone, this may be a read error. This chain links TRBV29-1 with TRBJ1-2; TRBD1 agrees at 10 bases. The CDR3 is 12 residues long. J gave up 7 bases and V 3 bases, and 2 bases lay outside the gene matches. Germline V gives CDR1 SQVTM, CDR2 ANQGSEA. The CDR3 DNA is TGCAGCGTTGAGTGGGACAGGGGTGGCTACACCTTC. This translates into CSVEWDRGGYTF.

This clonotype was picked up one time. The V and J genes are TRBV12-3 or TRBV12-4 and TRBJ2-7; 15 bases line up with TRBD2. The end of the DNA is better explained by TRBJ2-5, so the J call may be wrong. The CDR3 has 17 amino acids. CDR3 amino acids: CASRGGLAGGPAKTQYF. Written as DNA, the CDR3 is TGTGCCAGCAGGGGGGGACTAGCGGGAGGTCCCGCCAAGACCCAGTACTTC.

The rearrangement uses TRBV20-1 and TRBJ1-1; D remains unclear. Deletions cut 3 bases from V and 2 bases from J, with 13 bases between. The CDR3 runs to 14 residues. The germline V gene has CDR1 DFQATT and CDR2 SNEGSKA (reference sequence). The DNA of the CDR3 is TGCAGTGCTAGCCTTCACCGTCCTAACACTGAAGCTTTCTTT. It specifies CSASLHRPNTEAFF.

CDR3 in DNA: TGTGCCAGCAGCGAAACTAGCGGGAGCTCCTACAATGAGCAGTTCTTC. Residues: CASSETSGSSYNEQFF. The V and J genes are TRBV2 and TRBJ2-1, with 11 bases lining up with TRBD2. Trimming at V came to 6 bases and at J to 0 bases, leaving 4 bases not matched to a gene. Per the germline V gene, CDR1 is SNHLY and CDR2 is FYNNEI. This CDR3 has 16 amino acids.